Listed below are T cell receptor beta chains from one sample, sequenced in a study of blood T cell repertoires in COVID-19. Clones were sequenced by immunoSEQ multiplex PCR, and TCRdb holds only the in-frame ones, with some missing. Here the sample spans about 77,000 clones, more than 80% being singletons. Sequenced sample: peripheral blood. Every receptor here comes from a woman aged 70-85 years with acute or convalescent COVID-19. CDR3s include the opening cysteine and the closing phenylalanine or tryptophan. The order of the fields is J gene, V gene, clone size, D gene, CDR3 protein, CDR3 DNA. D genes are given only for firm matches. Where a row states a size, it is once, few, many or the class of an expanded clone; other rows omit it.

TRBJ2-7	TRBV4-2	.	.	CASSQDGGAAYEQYF	TGTGCCAGCAGCCAAGATGGGGGGGCTGCCTACGAGCAGTACTTC
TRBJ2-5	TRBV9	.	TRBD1	CASSVGRRQGAQETQYF	TGTGCCAGCAGCGTAGGAAGGAGGCAGGGGGCCCAAGAGACCCAGTACTTC
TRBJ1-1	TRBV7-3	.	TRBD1	CASSPGQGRDTEAFF	TGTGCCAGCAGCCCGGGACAGGGGAGGGACACTGAAGCTTTCTTT
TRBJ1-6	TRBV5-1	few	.	CASRQEGHSSYNSPLHF	TGCGCCAGCAGACAGGAGGGTCATAGCTCCTATAATTCACCCCTCCACTTT
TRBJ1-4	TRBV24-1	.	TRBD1	CATQGATNEKLFF	TGTGCCACCCAGGGGGCAACTAATGAAAAACTGTTTTTT
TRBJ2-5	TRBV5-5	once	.	CASSLGQKETQYF	TGTGCCAGCAGCTTAGGACAGAAAGAGACCCAGTACTTC
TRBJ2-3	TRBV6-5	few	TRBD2	CASSYVGGGADTQYF	TGTGCCAGCAGTTATGTGGGGGGGGGTGCTGATACGCAGTATTTT
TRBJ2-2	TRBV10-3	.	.	CATSEREHTGELFF	TGTGCCACCTCCGAGAGGGAACACACCGGGGAGCTGTTTTTT
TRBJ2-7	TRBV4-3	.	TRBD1	CASSQDRDHRQGGEQYF	TGCGCCAGCAGCCAAGACAGGGACCACCGACAGGGGGGAGAGCAGTACTTC
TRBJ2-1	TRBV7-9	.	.	CASSLGGGYNEQFF	TGTGCCAGCAGCTTAGGGGGAGGCTACAATGAGCAGTTCTTC
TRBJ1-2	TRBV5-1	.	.	CASRGEAGRRYGYTF	TGCGCCAGCAGAGGTGAGGCAGGGAGGCGCTATGGCTACACCTTC
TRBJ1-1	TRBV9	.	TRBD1	CASSASGGRSEAFF	TGTGCCAGCAGCGCCTCAGGGGGGCGATCCGAAGCTTTCTTT
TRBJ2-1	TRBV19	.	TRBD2	CASSMVAGGRWNEQFF	TGTGCCAGTAGTATGGTAGCGGGGGGCCGGTGGAATGAGCAGTTCTTC
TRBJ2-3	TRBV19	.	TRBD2	CASSRQRGAGAGTDTQYF	TGTGCCAGTAGCCGGCAAAGGGGAGCGGGGGCCGGCACAGATACGCAGTATTTT
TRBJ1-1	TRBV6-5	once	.	CASTQTGITEAFF	TGTGCCAGCACCCAAACAGGGATCACTGAAGCTTTCTTT
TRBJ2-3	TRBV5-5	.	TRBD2	CASSLDLAGVLDTQYF	TGTGCCAGCAGCTTGGATCTAGCGGGGGTATTGGATACGCAGTATTTT
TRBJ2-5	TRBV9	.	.	CASSVARGGAETQYF	TGTGCCAGCAGCGTAGCAAGGGGCGGGGCGGAGACCCAGTACTTC
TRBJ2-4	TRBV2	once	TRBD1	CASSLDQGALNIQYF	TGTGCCAGCAGCCTCGACCAGGGGGCTCTGAACATTCAGTACTTC
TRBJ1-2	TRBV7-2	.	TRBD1	CASSPGQGANGYTF	TGTGCCAGCAGCCCGGGACAGGGGGCTAATGGCTACACCTTC
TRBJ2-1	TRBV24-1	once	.	CATSGAEQFF	TGTGCCACCAGTGGGGCTGAGCAGTTCTTC
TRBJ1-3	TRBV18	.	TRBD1	CASSRTGNMRNTIYF	TGTGCCAGCTCACGGACAGGGAACATGCGGAACACCATATATTTT
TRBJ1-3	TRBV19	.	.	CASSRQNSGNTIYF	TGTGCCAGTAGTCGACAGAACTCTGGAAACACCATATATTTT
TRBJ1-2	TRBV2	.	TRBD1	CASTGTGADSNYGYTF	TGTGCCAGCACAGGAACAGGGGCCGATTCAAACTATGGCTACACCTTC
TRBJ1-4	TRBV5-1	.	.	CASRVTPTNEKLFF	TGCGCCAGCAGGGTGACACCAACTAATGAAAAACTGTTTTTT
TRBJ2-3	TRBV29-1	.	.	CSALGLSTDTQYF	TGCAGCGCCTTGGGCTTGAGCACAGATACGCAGTATTTT
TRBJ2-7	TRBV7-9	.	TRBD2	CASSPGLAGEYHSAEQYF	TGTGCCAGCAGCCCGGGACTAGCGGGGGAATATCACTCCGCCGAGCAGTACTTC
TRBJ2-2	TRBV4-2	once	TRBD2	CASSQDGGSGVTGELFF	TGTGCCAGCAGCCAAGATGGGGGTAGCGGGGTTACCGGGGAGCTGTTTTTT
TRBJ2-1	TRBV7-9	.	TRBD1	CASSLGQGLDNEQFF	TGTGCCAGCAGCTTAGGACAGGGTCTCGACAATGAGCAGTTCTTC
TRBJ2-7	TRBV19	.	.	CATRASPGSYEQYF	TGTGCCACGCGGGCTAGCCCCGGCTCCTACGAGCAGTACTTC
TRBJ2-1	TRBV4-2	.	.	CASSQELLDHYNEQFF	TGTGCCAGCAGCCAAGAACTACTAGACCACTACAATGAGCAGTTCTTC
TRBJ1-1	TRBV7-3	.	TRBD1	CASSPQKGWDRGMNTEAFF	TGTGCCAGCAGCCCCCAAAAGGGATGGGACAGGGGTATGAACACTGAAGCTTTCTTT
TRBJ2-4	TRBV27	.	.	CASSGDSYIQYF	TGTGCCAGCAGTGGAGACAGTTACATTCAGTACTTC
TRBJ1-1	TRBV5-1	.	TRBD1	CASSSPDADRGVGTEAFF	TGCGCCAGCAGCTCCCCCGATGCAGACAGGGGGGTGGGCACTGAAGCTTTCTTT
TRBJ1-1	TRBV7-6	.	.	CASSELNTEAFF	TGTGCCAGCAGCGAGCTTAACACTGAAGCTTTCTTT
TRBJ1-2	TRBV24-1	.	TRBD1	CATGGDRENYGYTF	TGTGCCACCGGGGGGGACAGGGAGAACTATGGCTACACCTTC
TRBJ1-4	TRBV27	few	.	CASSHRGGRGEKLFF	TGTGCCAGCAGCCACCGGGGGGGGCGAGGTGAAAAACTGTTTTTT
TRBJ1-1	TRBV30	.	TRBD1	CAWNGRGLMNTEAFF	TGTGCCTGGAATGGCAGGGGGCTTATGAACACTGAAGCTTTCTTT
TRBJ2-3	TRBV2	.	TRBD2	CASRDTGTSGADTQYF	TGTGCCAGCAGGGATACCGGGACTAGCGGTGCAGATACGCAGTATTTT
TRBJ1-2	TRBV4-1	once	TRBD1	CASSPTGATMVGYTF	TGCGCCAGCAGCCCGACAGGGGCGACTATGGTAGGCTACACCTTC
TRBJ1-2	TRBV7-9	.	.	CASSRTTDKTRNYGYTF	TGTGCCAGCAGCCGAACAACCGACAAAACTCGGAACTATGGCTACACCTTC
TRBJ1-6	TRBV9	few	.	CASSVGGGQLNSPLHF	TGTGCCAGCAGCGTAGGAGGAGGACAGCTAAATTCACCCCTCCACTTT
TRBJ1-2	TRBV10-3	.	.	CAISDRGNYGYTF	TGTGCCATCAGTGATCGAGGTAACTATGGCTACACCTTC
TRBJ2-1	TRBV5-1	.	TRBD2	CASSFLAGGNGEQFF	TGCGCCAGCAGCTTTCTAGCGGGGGGAAACGGTGAGCAGTTCTTC
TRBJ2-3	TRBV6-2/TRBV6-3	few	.	CASSSYGGDTQYF	TGTGCCAGCAGTTCGTACGGGGGTGATACGCAGTATTTT
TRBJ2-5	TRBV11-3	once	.	CASSLMGGQETQYF	TGTGCCAGCAGCCTAATGGGGGGCCAAGAGACCCAGTACTTC
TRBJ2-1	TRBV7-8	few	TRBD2	CASGGTSGVRDEQFF	TGTGCCAGCGGGGGGACTAGCGGGGTACGGGATGAGCAGTTCTTC
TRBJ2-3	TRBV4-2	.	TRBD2	CASSRTSGGAPDTQYF	TGTGCCAGCAGCCGAACTAGCGGGGGGGCCCCAGATACGCAGTATTTT
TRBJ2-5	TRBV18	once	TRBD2	CASSLGLAGEETQYF	TGTGCCAGCTCACTCGGACTAGCGGGGGAAGAGACCCAGTACTTC
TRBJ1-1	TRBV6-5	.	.	CASSYFKGGTAEAFF	TGTGCCAGCAGTTACTTCAAAGGGGGAACGGCTGAAGCTTTCTTT
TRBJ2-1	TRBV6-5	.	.	CASSYSRGPGVEQFF	TGTGCCAGCAGTTACTCGCGGGGGCCCGGAGTTGAGCAGTTCTTC
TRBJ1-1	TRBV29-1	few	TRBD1	CSAGGLLGNTEAFF	TGCAGCGCAGGGGGCCTCCTCGGGAACACTGAAGCTTTCTTT
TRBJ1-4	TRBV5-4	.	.	CASSLTKGLEKLFF	TGTGCCAGCAGCTTGACCAAGGGGTTGGAAAAACTGTTTTTT
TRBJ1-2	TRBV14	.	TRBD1	CASSHGTGSGYTF	TGTGCCAGCAGCCACGGGACAGGGTCTGGCTACACCTTC
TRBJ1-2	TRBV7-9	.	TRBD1	CASSPTMDRVDGYTF	TGTGCCAGCAGCCCGACGATGGACAGGGTGGATGGCTACACCTTC